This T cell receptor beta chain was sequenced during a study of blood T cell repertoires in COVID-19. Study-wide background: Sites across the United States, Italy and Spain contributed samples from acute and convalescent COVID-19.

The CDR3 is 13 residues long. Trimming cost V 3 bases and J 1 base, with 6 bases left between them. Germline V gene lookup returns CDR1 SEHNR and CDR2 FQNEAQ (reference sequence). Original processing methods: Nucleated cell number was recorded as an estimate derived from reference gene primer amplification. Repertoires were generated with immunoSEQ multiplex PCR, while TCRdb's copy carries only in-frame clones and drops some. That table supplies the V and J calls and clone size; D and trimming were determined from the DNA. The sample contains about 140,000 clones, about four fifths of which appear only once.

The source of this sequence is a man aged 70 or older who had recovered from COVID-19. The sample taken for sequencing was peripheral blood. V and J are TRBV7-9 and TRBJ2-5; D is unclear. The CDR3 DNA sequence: TGTGCCAGCAGCTTGATGGCCCAAGAGACCCAGTACTTC. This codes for CASSLMAQETQYF.